The 24 T cell receptor beta chains given below trace back to one sample, sequenced in a study of cytomegalovirus exposure and HLA in healthy donors. The PCR ran on 60 Vbeta and 13 Jbeta primers. Some clones are missing from TCRdb's copy, which holds only in-frame ones; the method was immunoSEQ multiplex PCR. The sample carries fewer than 250,000 clones, roughly 82% recorded once. Sequences were obtained from PBMCs. The receptors were sampled from a man aged 40-49 years in good health and CMV-seropositive.

Points on this clone: Other DNA sequences from this sample encode an identical CDR3 as well. This sequence joins TRBV6-6 and TRBJ1-2, with TRBD1 matching 9 bases. CDR3 length: 14 residues. Germline loops: CDR1 MNHNY, CDR2 SVGAGI (reference sequence). V lost 2 bases and J lost 6; bases outside the gene matches: 4. The CDR3 here is CASSYAGTGNGYTF. The DNA of the CDR3 is TGTGCCAGCAGTTACGCCGGGACAGGGAATGGCTACACCTTC.

This sequence joins TRBV23-1 and TRBJ1-2, with TRBD1 identical over 8 bases. TRBV23-1 is annotated as an ORF whose role is uncertain. Unmatched junction bases numbered 20, after V lost 0 bases and J lost 8 bases. This CDR3 has 19 amino acids. The CDR3 DNA reads TGCGCCAGCAGTCAATCCAGGCTAGTCGTTCGGCAGGGGGCGCAGGGCTACACCTTC. Its translation is CASSQSRLVVRQGAQGYTF.

This rearrangement joins TRBV2 to TRBJ1-5, with 10 bases that match TRBD1. V lost 6 bases and J lost 0; bases outside the gene matches: 11. Germline V CDR1 and CDR2: SNHLY, FYNNEI. The CDR3 is 18 residues long. This CDR3 is CASRASDRGLGSNQPQHF. CDR3 in DNA: TGTGCCAGCAGAGCAAGCGACAGGGGGCTAGGTAGCAATCAGCCCCAGCATTTT. Full variable domain (rest looked up from reference TRBV2 and TRBJ1-5): EPEVTQTPSHQVTQMGQEVILRCVPISNHLYFYWYRQILGQKVEFLVSFYNNEISEKSEIFDDQFSVERPDGSNFTLKIRSTKLEDSAMYFCASRASDRGLGSNQPQHFGDGTRLSIL.

The V call is TRBV18, the J call TRBJ2-5, with D maybe TRBD1 (6 bases). V lost 0 bases, J lost 5 bases, and 13 bases lay in between. This CDR3 is 15 amino acids long. Germline CDR1 KGHSH, CDR2 LQKENI. This CDR3 is CASSPPRTGWETQYF. The CDR3 bases are TGTGCCAGCTCACCACCGAGAACAGGGTGGGAGACCCAGTACTTC. The whole variable domain, filled in from reference TRBV18 and TRBJ2-5, reads NAGVMQNPRHLVRRRGQEARLRCSPMKGHSHVYWYRQLPEEGLKFMVYLQKENIIDESGMPKERFSAEFPKEGPSILRIQQVVRGDSAAYFCASSPPRTGWETQYFGPGTRLLVL.

The chain links TRBV27 to TRBJ2-3, with 9 bases matching TRBD1. Germline CDR1 reads MNHEY; CDR2 reads SMNVEV (reference sequence). Trimming took 5 bases from V and 8 from J; bases not matched to a gene: 5. This CDR3 comprises 13 residues. CDR3 coding DNA: TGTGCCAGCAGTGAGACGGACAGGGGTACGCAGTATTTT. As protein: CASSETDRGTQYF.

The chain uses TRBV9 and TRBJ2-7, with D possibly matching TRBD1 (6 bases). The CDR3 runs 15 residues. Germline V CDR1 and CDR2: SGDLS, YYNGEE. Trimming took 0 bases from V and 0 from J, leaving 10 bases between them. CDR3 residues: CASSVATGFSYEQYF. The CDR3 DNA is TGTGCCAGCAGCGTAGCTACAGGGTTCTCCTACGAGCAGTACTTC.

The chain carries TRBV7-9 and TRBJ1-2; the D gene is possibly TRBD1 (6 bases). The germline gives CDR1 SEHNR, CDR2 FQNEAQ (reference sequence). The CDR3 runs to 14 residues. Trimming pared 6 bases from V and 2 bases from J, leaving 13 bases between. The CDR3 region has the DNA TGTGCCAGCAGACCTCCAGGGGTAAACTATGGCTACACCTTC. It specifies CASRPPGVNYGYTF.

Only one count was recorded for this clone. The J gene is TRBJ2-3, the V gene TRBV4-2, with 8 bases that match TRBD2. The germline V gene encodes CDR1 LGHNA and CDR2 YNFKEQ. The ends lost 0 bases at V and 10 bases at J; junction bases unmatched: 12. CDR3 length: 16 residues. The CDR3 spells CASSQDPAGDRPSQYF. In nucleotides, the CDR3 is TGTGCCAGCAGCCAAGATCCAGCGGGAGATCGCCCATCGCAGTATTTT.

V and J are TRBV5-5 and TRBJ1-1, with D perhaps TRBD1 (6 bases). CDR1 and CDR2 (germline): SGHKS, YYEKEE (reference sequence). The CDR3 is 16 amino acids. V lost 4 bases and J 4 bases, leaving 20 bases between the germline ends. This CDR3 is CASSPTGWTEGTEAFF. The CDR3 bases are TGTGCCAGCAGCCCAACGGGATGGACAGAGGGCACTGAAGCTTTCTTT. The full variable domain, in which reference TRBV5-5 and TRBJ1-1 provide the parts outside the CDR3, is DAGVTQSPTHLIKTRGQQVTLRCSPISGHKSVSWYQQVLGQGPQFIFQYYEKEERGRGNFPDRFSARQFPNYSSELNVNALLLGDSALYLCASSPTGWTEGTEAFFGQGTRLTVV.

This chain links TRBV4-1 with TRBJ2-5; 14 positions agree with TRBD2. With V trimmed by 5 bases and J by 3 bases, 2 bases remained unmatched. The CDR3 sequence is 15 residues long. CDR1 MGHRA and CDR2 YSYEKL come from the germline V gene. The CDR3 is CASSKGLAGEETQYF. The CDR3 DNA reads TGCGCCAGCAGCAAGGGACTAGCGGGAGAAGAGACCCAGTACTTC.

The chain joins TRBV6-5 to TRBJ2-5, with 10 bases that match TRBD2. With V trimmed by 2 bases and J by 5 bases, 5 bases remained unmatched. This CDR3 is built from 15 residues. Germline-derived CDR1 and CDR2 are MNHEY and SVGAGI. The CDR3 coding sequence is TGTGCCAGCAGTTACACCGGGACTAGCGCCGAGACCCAGTACTTC. Amino acids: CASSYTGTSAETQYF.

The rearrangement links TRBV28 to TRBJ1-1; 9 bases align to TRBD1. Trimming at V came to 2 bases and at J to 5 bases, leaving 3 bases not matched to a gene. From germline, CDR1 is MDHEN and CDR2 SYDVKM. The CDR3 is made up of 14 amino acids. CDR3 in DNA: TGTGCCAGCAGTTTAACAGGGGGCAAAACTGAAGCTTTCTTT. Its translation is CASSLTGGKTEAFF.

The rearrangement joins TRBV19 to TRBJ2-1; 7 bases align to TRBD2. This CDR3 is built from 15 residues. The ends lost 4 bases at V and 3 bases at J; junction bases unmatched: 6. Germline CDR1 is LNHDA and CDR2 is SQIVND (reference sequence). The CDR3 DNA is TGTGCCAGTAGTAATACCGGGACTAACTACAATGAGCAGTTCTTC. It translates to CASSNTGTNYNEQFF.

As DNA, the CDR3 is TGTGCCAGTAGTATTATGAGGGCAACTAATGAAAAACTGTTTTTT. Protein sequence: CASSIMRATNEKLFF. The chain uses TRBV19 and TRBJ1-4; D remains unclear. With 3 bases removed from V and 0 bases from J, the gap between germline ends came to 8 bases. The CDR3 is 15 residues long. CDR1 and CDR2 (germline): LNHDA, SQIVND (reference sequence).

The chain uses TRBV5-1 and TRBJ2-7; 9 positions match TRBD1. Germline values: CDR1 SGHRS, CDR2 YFSETQ. V shed 4 bases, J shed 6 bases, and the junction held 11 bases outside the gene matches. This CDR3 spans 15 amino acids. CDR3 protein: CASSLGDRVSSEQYF. Here the CDR3 DNA reads TGCGCCAGCAGCCTGGGGGACAGGGTATCATCCGAGCAGTACTTC.

This clone was observed a few times. V gene TRBV6-1 combines with J gene TRBJ2-3; 8 nucleotides match TRBD2. V was pared by 3 bases and J by 2 bases, with 4 bases of the junction left unmatched. The CDR3 has 15 residues. Germline CDR1 MNHNS, CDR2 SASEGT. DNA of the CDR3: TGTGCCAGCAGTGAGCCAGCGGGAGACACAGATACGCAGTATTTT. Encoded protein: CASSEPAGDTDTQYF.

In DNA form, the CDR3 reads TGTGCCAGCAGTTTCGTACAGGGGGCTTACGAGCAGTACTTC. The encoded protein is CASSFVQGAYEQYF. V is TRBV27 and J is TRBJ2-7; 9 nucleotides line up with TRBD1. The CDR3 covers 14 residues. The ends lost 3 bases at V and 4 bases at J; junction bases unmatched: 4. CDR1 and CDR2 (germline): MNHEY, SMNVEV (reference sequence).

The chain couples TRBV5-6 to TRBJ1-2; D perhaps matches TRBD1 (5 bases). V lost 4 bases and J lost 7, with 11 bases in between. Germline lookup yields CDR1 SGHDT and CDR2 YYEEEE. This CDR3 comprises 12 residues. CDR3 amino acids: CASSTGGVGYTF. The CDR3, as DNA: TGTGCCAGCAGCACCGGGGGGGTTGGCTACACCTTC. Looking up the rest from reference TRBV5-6 and TRBJ1-2 gives the full variable domain: DAGVTQSPTHLIKTRGQQVTLRCSPKSGHDTVSWYQQALGQGPQFIFQYYEEEERQRGNFPDRFSGHQFPNYSSELNVNALLLGDSALYLCASSTGGVGYTFGSGTRLTVV.

In this sample, this clone turned up a few times. This rearrangement joins TRBV29-1 to TRBJ1-1, with 7 bases aligning to TRBD1. The J segment lost 1 base and the V segment lost 6 bases, leaving 5 bases of the junction unmatched. The CDR3 loop spans 13 amino acids. Germline V lookup: CDR1 SQVTM, CDR2 ANQGSEA. The CDR3 nucleotides read TGCAGCGTCGGGGGACAGAAGAACACTGAAGCTTTCTTT. Protein: CSVGGQKNTEAFF.

DNA for the CDR3: TGTGCCAGCAGCCTCCGACTAGCGGGACACAATGAGCAGTTCTTC. This codes for CASSLRLAGHNEQFF. The V gene is TRBV2, the J gene TRBJ2-1; 11 bases are shared with TRBD2. Germline V gene sequence: CDR1 SNHLY, CDR2 FYNNEI. Unmatched junction bases numbered 6, after V lost 6 bases and J lost 5 bases. The CDR3 contains 15 residues.

The chain has TRBV5-1 and TRBJ2-5; 7 bases are shared with TRBD1. CDR1 SGHRS and CDR2 YFSETQ come from the germline V gene. The CDR3 loop spans 15 amino acids. With V trimmed by 3 bases and J by 2 bases, 7 bases remained unmatched. CDR3 region: CASSSSTGRQETQYF. For the CDR3, the DNA is TGCGCCAGCAGCTCCTCGACAGGGCGACAAGAGACCCAGTACTTC.

This chain uses TRBV6-5 with TRBJ1-1; 8 positions agree with TRBD1. The V gene end was trimmed by 2 bases and the J gene end by 9 bases; junction bases not matched to a gene: 2. The CDR3 has 12 residues. In germline, CDR1 is MNHEY, CDR2 SVGAGI. This chain's CDR3 is CASSYGTGKAFF. CDR3 nucleotides: TGTGCCAGCAGTTACGGGACAGGTAAAGCTTTCTTT.

The chain carries TRBV30 and TRBJ2-7; 7 positions agree with TRBD2. In germline, CDR1 is GTSNPN, CDR2 SVGIG (reference sequence). Trimming took 2 bases from V and 5 from J; bases not matched to a gene: 6. The CDR3 has 13 residues. The CDR3 DNA reads TGTGCCTGGAGTCGTGGACTAGTGGACGAGCAGTACGTC. Amino acid sequence: CAWSRGLVDEQYV.

The rearrangement uses TRBV5-1 and TRBJ1-6, with D perhaps matching TRBD1 (6 bases). The CDR3 has 16 amino acids. Trimming left V 1 base short and J 9 bases short, with 17 bases between. Germline V gene data show CDR1 as SGHRS and CDR2 as YFSETQ. CDR3 coding DNA: TGCGCCAGCAGCTTGTGGGACCTGGACAGACGTTCACCCCTCCACTTT. Encoded protein: CASSLWDLDRRSPLHF.